This T cell receptor beta chain was profiled in a study of neurological immune-mediated disorders (dated by TCRdb to about 2019). Regarding the research as a whole: Peripheral blood TCR-beta repertoires from patients with HTLV-I-associated myelopathy (HAM/TSP), patients with multiple sclerosis, and healthy controls were compared in the study using UMI-based sequencing. Alongside PBMC samples, the set of about 97 TCR-beta libraries contained longitudinal samples, technical triplicates, and paired CD4+ and CD8+ T-cell subsets that had been sorted. The cohort comprised roughly 65 subjects: roughly 15 HAM/TSP patients, 35 or so multiple sclerosis patients and about 20 healthy controls. Longitudinal HAM/TSP and healthy donors had 3 time-points each (about 3-45 month intervals).

The study at large found these results: No identical CDR3 amino acid sequences were shared among expanded clones across subjects, suggesting private TCR-beta repertoires in all groups. TCR clonal expansion was greatest in HAM/TSP patients and smallest in MS patients, who ranked below even healthy controls.

V and J are trimmed by 0 bases and 4 bases, and the gene matches miss 5 bases of the junction. The CDR3 runs 15 amino acids, cysteine and phenylalanine included. Of the read, only the CDR3 DNA is kept; its 45 bases are in frame from base 1. To synthesize cDNA, template-switch 5'RACE was performed with a primer carrying a 10-nucleotide random unique molecular identifier so that each TCR transcript was tagged. Over 190 million TCR-beta sequences, covering 15-18 subjects, were produced in each sequencing run. The RNeasy kit was used to extract total RNA. TCR-beta VDJ regions were amplified with primers for the TCR constant region and the 5'RACE anchor, using the KAPA Real-time Library Amplification kit. A first PCR added sample indexes and Illumina adaptors, after which a second PCR increased the library yield. After Ampure bead purification, the TCR product of roughly 650 bp was size-selected on a 2% E-gel SizeSelection system. Before pooling, libraries had their quality checked on a Bioanalyzer, their concentration measured with Qubit, and their quantity determined with the Kapa Library Quantification kit. Paired-end 2 x 150 bp sequencing of the libraries was performed on an Illumina HiSeq 2500. To increase sequence diversity, about 25-30% phiX was spiked into each library pool. Per the source publication's procedure: The quality-filtered reads were processed with the UMI-based MiGEC pipeline, whose error correction step removed more than 75% of the raw TCR sequences. VDJ genes were aligned to IMGT germline references, and each clonotype was defined by a unique CDR3 amino acid sequence together with V-J genes. Clonal expansion, Shannon diversity and CDR3 relatedness were evaluated with VDJtools (CalcPairwiseDistances, ClusterSamples), while phylogenetic trees were built in CLCbio workbench. Using coefficient-of-variation modelling across technical triplicates, the study counted a clone as expanded if it had at least 8 unique UMIs. The public reads were reanalyzed by TCRdb: fastp trimming at Q25, MiXCR alignment, in-frame beta chains only. CDR3 protein sequences are deduplicated, and each keeps its most common genes and DNA. These V and J calls derive from TCRdb rather than the authors' analysis. The table for this sample lists about 49,000 distinct CDR3 sequences; 9% to 10% of them were counted only once. Together, the top ten hold 1.6% of the sample.

This clonotype was seen ten or more times. The antigen it binds to is not known. No base quality information exists; no much larger clone differs at one position. The label giving this sample's time point can be read as: longitudinal time-point 1 (baseline). The healthy controls were volunteers from a blood bank in Maryland, USA. For the unsorted PBMC libraries, 2 million PBMCs were stored in RNAlater at -80 degrees C until RNA extraction and were used to generate the libraries. Peripheral blood underwent Ficoll-Hypaque density gradient centrifugation to isolate PBMCs, which were then cryopreserved in liquid nitrogen.

This TCR was recovered from a woman in her forties in good health. The sequence is built from TRBV12-3 or TRBV12-4 and TRBJ1-2, with 7 bases in between that match TRBD1. Sequences were obtained from PBMCs. Here the CDR3 is given as CASSLADRPTYGYTF. The sequenced DNA: TGTGCCAGCAGTTTAGCGGACAGGCCTACCTATGGCTACACCTTC.